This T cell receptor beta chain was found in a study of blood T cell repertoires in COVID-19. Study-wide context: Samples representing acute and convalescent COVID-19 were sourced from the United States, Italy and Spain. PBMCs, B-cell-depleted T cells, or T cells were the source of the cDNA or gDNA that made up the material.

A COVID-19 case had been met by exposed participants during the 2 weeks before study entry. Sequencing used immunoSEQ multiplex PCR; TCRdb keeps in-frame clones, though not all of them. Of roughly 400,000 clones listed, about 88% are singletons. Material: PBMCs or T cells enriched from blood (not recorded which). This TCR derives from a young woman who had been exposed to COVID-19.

Here the CDR3 DNA reads TGTGCCAGCAGCTGGGACATGAGCAATCAGCCCCAGCATTTT. It codes for CASSWDMSNQPQHF. The gene calls are TRBV14 and TRBJ1-5; D may be TRBD1 (6 bases). CDR3 length equals 14 residues. Looked up from germline, CDR1 is SGHDN and CDR2 is FVKESK. Deletions cut 5 bases from V and 1 base from J, with 9 bases between.